These 9 T cell receptor beta chains were all obtained from the same sample, sequenced in a study of blood T cell repertoires in COVID-19. Method: immunoSEQ multiplex PCR; TCRdb's copy keeps in-frame clones and lacks some. The table lists 50,000 or so clones, over 80% of them singletons. Specimen: peripheral blood. The receptors here all came from a man between 40 and 49 years old with acute or convalescent COVID-19.

The chain links TRBV5-8 to TRBJ1-6; a possible D gene is TRBD1 (6 bases). CDR1 is SGHTS, CDR2 YDEGEE, per germline. The CDR3 is 16 residues long. Trimming took 0 bases from V and 5 from J, leaving 12 bases between them. CDR3 residues: CASSLETGRDNSPLHF. CDR3 DNA: TGTGCCAGCAGCTTGGAAACAGGGAGGGATAATTCACCCCTCCACTTT.

This clone occurred once. V and J are TRBV5-6 and TRBJ2-7; D ambiguous. V lost 2 bases and J 5 bases, leaving 11 bases between the germline ends. In germline, CDR1 is SGHDT, CDR2 YYEEEE. This CDR3 comprises 13 residues. CDR3: CASSFLTAHEQYV. The CDR3 DNA reads as TGTGCCAGCAGCTTCCTAACTGCCCACGAGCAGTACGTC.

The genes are TRBV14 and TRBJ1-1, with D possibly matching TRBD1 (6 bases). Per germline, CDR1 SGHDN and CDR2 FVKESK. Trimming removed 5 bases at V and 2 bases at J, with 9 bases between. This CDR3 has 13 residues. The CDR3 DNA reads as TGTGCCAGCAGCAGGGGGTCCAACACTGAAGCTTTCTTT. The encoded protein is CASSRGSNTEAFF.

The chain links TRBV19 to TRBJ1-5, with D tentatively TRBD1 (6 bases). Trimming stripped 6 bases from V and 0 bases from J, with 12 bases between. CDR1 LNHDA and CDR2 SQIVND come from the germline V gene (reference sequence). The CDR3 extends over 15 amino acids. The CDR3: CASSGRGFSNQPQHF. As DNA, the CDR3 is TGTGCCAGTAGCGGCAGGGGTTTTAGCAATCAGCCCCAGCATTTT.

The chain carries TRBV4-1 and TRBJ1-5, with TRBD1 as a possible D gene (6 bases). V lost 1 base and J 0 bases, leaving 13 bases between the germline ends. This CDR3 is 17 amino acids long. Germline V CDR1 and CDR2: MGHRA, YSYEKL. CDR3 amino acids: CASSQGQVVNSNQPQHF. CDR3 DNA: TGCGCCAGCAGCCAAGGACAGGTAGTAAATAGCAATCAGCCCCAGCATTTT.

This clone appeared a single time. The chain links TRBV29-1 to TRBJ2-7; TRBD1 is a possible D gene (6 bases). Germline CDR1 SQVTM, CDR2 ANQGSEA. This CDR3 is 11 amino acids long. V lost 5 bases to trimming and J lost 3 bases, with 8 bases between them. In DNA, the CDR3 is TGCAGCGTTTTGGACAGCTACGAGCAGTACGTC. Protein product: CSVLDSYEQYV.

The chain combines TRBV18 with TRBJ1-2; D is perhaps TRBD1 (5 bases). The CDR3 totals 15 residues. The germline V and J ends were trimmed by 3 bases and 8 bases, with 19 bases remaining between them. Germline-derived CDR1 and CDR2 are KGHSH and LQKENI. This CDR3 is CASSPEGSKAGGYTF. In DNA form, the CDR3 reads TGTGCCAGCTCACCGGAGGGGTCAAAAGCGGGAGGCTACACCTTC.

For the CDR3, the DNA is TGTGCCAGCCGATCCGCGGGAGTAGAGGGCAATGAGCAGTTCTTC. Its protein is CASRSAGVEGNEQFF. The chain has TRBV6-5 and TRBJ2-1; 7 positions match TRBD2. V trimming: 8 bases; J trimming: 6 bases; junction bases outside the gene matches: 13. The germline V gene has CDR1 MNHEY and CDR2 SVGAGI. This CDR3 has 15 residues.

This chain uses TRBV6-5 with TRBJ1-2, with D possibly matching TRBD1 (6 bases). Germline V gene sequence: CDR1 MNHEY, CDR2 SVGAGI. The CDR3 runs 14 residues. Deletions cut 6 bases from V and 7 bases from J, with 18 bases between. This chain's CDR3 is CASRTTGIEGGYTF. The CDR3 region has the DNA TGTGCCAGCAGGACTACAGGGATAGAGGGTGGCTACACCTTC.